This TCR beta chain comes out of a study of T cell responses to AZD1222 COVID-19 vaccine. Worth noting for this clone: Its antigen is as yet unknown.

Using immunoSEQ multiplex PCR, the repertoire was profiled, and TCRdb retains in-frame clones only, with some absent. The sample holds approximately 110,000 clones; under 90% are singletons and the top ten take roughly 7.7%. Trimming removed 3 bases at V and 7 bases at J, with 13 bases between. The CDR3 has 13 residues. CDR1 and CDR2 (germline): DFQATT, SNEGSKA (reference sequence). Broader study findings: Baseline seropositivity occurred in only a handful of AZD1222 recipients.

The clonotype originates from an adult in good health. This specimen was peripheral blood, taken on day 0 of AZD1222 vaccination. V usage is TRBV20-1 and J usage is TRBJ1-5; D possibly corresponds to TRBD1 (6 bases). The CDR3: CSASGGARQPQHF. In nucleotides, the CDR3 is TGCAGTGCTAGTGGGGGGGCACGACAGCCCCAGCATTTT.